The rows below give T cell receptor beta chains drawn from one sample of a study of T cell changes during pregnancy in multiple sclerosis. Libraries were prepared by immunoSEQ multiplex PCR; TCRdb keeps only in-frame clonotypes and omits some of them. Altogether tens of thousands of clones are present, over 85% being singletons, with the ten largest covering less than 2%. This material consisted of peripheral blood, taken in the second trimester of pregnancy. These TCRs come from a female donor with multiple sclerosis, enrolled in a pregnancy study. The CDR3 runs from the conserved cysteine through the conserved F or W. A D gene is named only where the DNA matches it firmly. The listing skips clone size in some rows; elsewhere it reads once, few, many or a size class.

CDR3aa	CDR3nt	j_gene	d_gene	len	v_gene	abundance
CASQTGTSDYNEQFF	TGTGCCAGCCAAACCGGGACTAGCGACTACAATGAGCAGTTCTTC	TRBJ2-1	TRBD2	15	TRBV7-6	-
CSVEGTSGGAGSTDTQYF	TGCAGCGTTGAAGGGACTAGCGGGGGGGCCGGTAGCACAGATACGCAGTATTTT	TRBJ2-3	TRBD2	18	TRBV29-1	-
CSVEGLGQDSNQPQHF	TGCAGCGTTGAGGGGTTAGGACAAGATAGCAATCAGCCCCAGCATTTT	TRBJ1-5	-	16	TRBV29-1	-
CASSLARQGGKSSYNSPLHF	TGTGCCAGCAGCTTAGCGCGGCAGGGGGGAAAGAGCTCCTATAATTCACCCCTCCACTTT	TRBJ1-6	TRBD1	20	TRBV7-8	-
CASSLANQGGYGYTF	TGTGCCAGCAGCTTAGCGAACCAGGGCGGCTATGGCTACACCTTC	TRBJ1-2	-	15	TRBV11-1	-
CASSPGGNGEAFF	TGTGCCAGCTCACCTGGGGGGAACGGTGAAGCTTTCTTT	TRBJ1-1	-	13	TRBV18	-
CASSTPGQGAFRYGYTF	TGTGCCAGCAGTACCCCGGGACAGGGGGCATTTCGATATGGCTACACCTTC	TRBJ1-2	TRBD1	17	TRBV28	-
CASRGDTNNSPLHF	TGTGCCTCGAGGGGGGACACCAATAATTCACCCCTCCACTTT	TRBJ1-6	-	14	TRBV30	-
CASSQVGGLNYGYTF	TGTGCCAGCAGCCAAGTCGGCGGGCTTAACTATGGCTACACCTTC	TRBJ1-2	-	15	TRBV14	-
CASSPRDRVATEAFF	TGTGCCAGCAGCCCCCGGGACAGGGTGGCCACTGAAGCTTTCTTT	TRBJ1-1	TRBD1	15	TRBV11-2	-
CASSQDTGSLIHQYF	TGCGCCAGCAGCCAAGACACAGGATCGCTAATTCATCAGTACTTC	TRBJ2-4	-	15	TRBV4-3	-
CASSISGRWEKLFF	TGTGCCAGTAGTATATCAGGTCGATGGGAAAAACTGTTTTTT	TRBJ1-4	-	14	TRBV19	-
CASTADRGNGGELFF	TGTGCCAGCACCGCGGACAGGGGAAATGGCGGGGAGCTGTTTTTT	TRBJ2-2	TRBD1	15	TRBV2	-
CASSVDPSGGLQETQYF	TGTGCCAGCAGCGTAGACCCTAGCGGGGGCCTCCAAGAGACCCAGTACTTC	TRBJ2-5	TRBD2	17	TRBV9	-
CASSLDGSRNNSPLHF	TGCGCCAGCAGCTTGGATGGGTCTAGGAATAATTCACCCCTCCACTTT	TRBJ1-6	-	16	TRBV5-1	-
CASSPMASRGGYGGELFF	TGTGCCAGCAGCCCAATGGCTTCGCGGGGGGGCTATGGCGGGGAGCTGTTTTTT	TRBJ2-2	TRBD2	18	TRBV7-9	-
CASSLRQGNSPLHF	TGTGCCAGCAGCTTGCGGCAGGGCAATTCACCCCTCCACTTT	TRBJ1-6	-	14	TRBV5-4	-
CASSLGTTNTDTQYF	TGTGCTAGCAGCTTGGGGACTACCAACACAGATACGCAGTATTTT	TRBJ2-3	TRBD2	15	TRBV7-7	-
CASRPRGERKGYTF	TGTGCCAGCAGACCCAGGGGGGAACGCAAAGGCTACACCTTC	TRBJ1-2	TRBD1	14	TRBV28	-
CSVPDRFDYDYGYTF	TGCAGCGTCCCTGACAGGTTTGACTACGACTATGGCTACACCTTC	TRBJ1-2	-	15	TRBV29-1	-
CATQGRGTGTEAFF	TGTGCCACCCAAGGGAGGGGAACGGGGACTGAAGCTTTCTTT	TRBJ1-1	-	14	TRBV19	-
CASSLVRAGGELFF	TGTGCCAGCAGCTTAGTACGAGCGGGCGGGGAGCTGTTTTTT	TRBJ2-2	-	14	TRBV7-6	-
CASSQDAGLGNTIYF	TGCGCCAGCAGCCAAGATGCGGGGCTGGGAAACACCATATATTTT	TRBJ1-3	-	15	TRBV4-3	-
CASSQAGQGSYEQYF	TGCGCCAGCAGCCAAGCTGGACAGGGATCCTACGAGCAGTACTTC	TRBJ2-7	TRBD1	15	TRBV4-1	-
CASSARRDRKRETQYF	TGTGCCAGCAGCGCCCGAAGGGACAGGAAGAGGGAGACCCAGTACTTC	TRBJ2-5	-	16	TRBV21-1	-
CASSARGLNYGYTF	TGTGCCAGCAGTGCCAGGGGCCTTAACTATGGCTACACCTTC	TRBJ1-2	-	14	TRBV27	-
CASSSGEDLNYGYTF	TGTGCCAGCAGCTCCGGAGAGGACTTAAACTATGGCTACACCTTC	TRBJ1-2	-	15	TRBV6-5	once
CASSTTSGSADTQYF	TGTGCCAGCTCTACGACTAGCGGGAGTGCAGATACGCAGTATTTT	TRBJ2-3	TRBD2	15	TRBV18	-
CASSPRPSGDEQFF	TGCGCCAGCAGCCCTAGACCCTCCGGGGATGAGCAGTTCTTC	TRBJ2-1	-	14	TRBV5-1	-
CASSSLSGEYTF	TGTGCCAGCAGCTCGCTTTCAGGTGAATACACCTTC	TRBJ1-2	-	12	TRBV7-9	-
CASSGGMSNQPQHF	TGTGCCAGCAGCGGGGGGATGAGCAATCAGCCCCAGCATTTT	TRBJ1-5	-	14	TRBV6-1	-
CASSLGRGYTGELFF	TGTGCCAGCAGCTTGGGGCGGGGGTACACCGGGGAGCTGTTTTTT	TRBJ2-2	TRBD2	15	TRBV5-6	-
CASSPGNLYEQYF	TGTGCCAGCAGTCCGGGTAACCTCTACGAGCAGTACTTC	TRBJ2-7	-	13	TRBV27	-
CASSLDNRGREQFF	TGTGCCAGCAGCTTAGACAACAGGGGTCGTGAGCAGTTCTTC	TRBJ2-1	TRBD1	14	TRBV7-2	-
CASRRGAGETNEKLFF	TGTGCCAGCCGTCGCGGGGCCGGAGAAACTAATGAAAAACTGTTTTTT	TRBJ1-4	-	16	TRBV27	-
CASSPLPAAGMNTEAFF	TGTGCCAGCTCACCACTCCCAGCGGCGGGGATGAACACTGAAGCTTTCTTT	TRBJ1-1	-	17	TRBV18	-
CASSYSDRFNYGYTF	TGTGCCAGCAGTTACTCGGACAGATTTAACTATGGCTACACCTTC	TRBJ1-2	-	15	TRBV6-6	-
CASSQDMQPRGTYF	TGTGCCAGCAGCCAAGATATGCAACCTCGGGGGACGTACTTC	TRBJ2-7	-	14	TRBV14	-
CASSLSATSITGELFF	TGTGCCAGCAGCTTGTCAGCGACTAGCATCACCGGGGAGCTGTTTTTT	TRBJ2-2	TRBD2	16	TRBV7-6	-
CAWSVWAAGANVLTF	TGTGCCTGGAGTGTATGGGCAGCCGGGGCCAACGTCCTGACTTTC	TRBJ2-6	-	15	TRBV30	-
CASIPPGGNTIYF	TGTGCCAGCATTCCCCCAGGGGGAAACACCATATATTTT	TRBJ1-3	-	13	TRBV6-1	-
CASGEREGLGNEQFF	TGTGCCAGCGGGGAGCGGGAGGGCCTGGGAAATGAGCAGTTCTTC	TRBJ2-1	TRBD2	15	TRBV6-5	-
CASSPYSFGNYGYTF	TGTGCCAGCAGTCCCTACAGTTTTGGGAACTATGGCTACACCTTC	TRBJ1-2	-	15	TRBV6-5	-
CASSLGTRGDTQYF	TGTGCCAGCAGCTTAGGAACAAGGGGAGATACGCAGTATTTT	TRBJ2-3	-	14	TRBV7-3	once
CASSLHQGLTEAFF	TGTGCCAGCAGCTTACACCAGGGATTGACTGAAGCTTTCTTT	TRBJ1-1	-	14	TRBV11-3	-
CASSPQGQGGSPLHF	TGTGCCAGCAGCCCCCAGGGACAGGGAGGATCACCCCTCCACTTT	TRBJ1-6	TRBD1	15	TRBV6-6	-
CAWNRGEGETQYF	TGTGCCTGGAACAGGGGAGAGGGGGAGACCCAGTACTTC	TRBJ2-5	TRBD1	13	TRBV30	-
CASSLPGSYEQYF	TGTGCCAGCAGTTTACCGGGATCCTACGAGCAGTACTTC	TRBJ2-7	-	13	TRBV27	once
CSVDMGFTGELFF	TGCAGCGTTGACATGGGCTTCACCGGGGAGCTGTTTTTT	TRBJ2-2	-	13	TRBV29-1	-
CASQSRDSTYTEAFF	TGTGCCAGCCAAAGCAGGGACAGTACATACACTGAAGCTTTCTTT	TRBJ1-1	TRBD1	15	TRBV6-1	-